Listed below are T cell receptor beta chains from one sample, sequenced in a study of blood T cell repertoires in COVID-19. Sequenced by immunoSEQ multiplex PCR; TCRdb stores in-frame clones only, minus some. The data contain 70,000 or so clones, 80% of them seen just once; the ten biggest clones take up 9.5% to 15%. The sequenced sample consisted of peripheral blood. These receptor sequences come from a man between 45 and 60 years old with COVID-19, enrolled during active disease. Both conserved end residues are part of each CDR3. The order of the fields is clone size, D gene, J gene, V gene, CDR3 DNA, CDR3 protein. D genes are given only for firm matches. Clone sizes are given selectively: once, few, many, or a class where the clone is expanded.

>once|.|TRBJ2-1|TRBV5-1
TGCGCCAGCAGCGCGAGTGGCGGATACAATGAGCAGTTCTTC
CASSASGGYNEQFF
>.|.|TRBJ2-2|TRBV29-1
TGCAGCGCCGACGACAGTAACACCGGGGAGCTGTTTTTT
CSADDSNTGELFF
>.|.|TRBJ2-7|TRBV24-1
TGTGCCACCAGTGCCCTACACGAGCAGTACTTC
CATSALHEQYF
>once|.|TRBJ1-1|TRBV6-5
TGTGCCAGCAGAGCAGGGGATGGCACTGAAGCTTTCTTT
CASRAGDGTEAFF
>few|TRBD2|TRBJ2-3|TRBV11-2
TGTGCCAGCAGCTTCACAGCGGGGGGCACAGATACGCAGTATTTT
CASSFTAGGTDTQYF
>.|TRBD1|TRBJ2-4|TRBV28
TGTGCCAGCAGTTTCGCGGACAGGGAAGGGAACATTCAGTACTTC
CASSFADREGNIQYF
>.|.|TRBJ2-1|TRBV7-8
TGTGCCAGCAGCTCACCGGCTGGACTCGCCTCCTACAATGAGCAGTTCTTC
CASSSPAGLASYNEQFF
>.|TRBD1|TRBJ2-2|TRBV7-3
TGTGCCAGCAGCTTAGACAGGGGGAGGACCGGGGAGCTGTTTTTT
CASSLDRGRTGELFF
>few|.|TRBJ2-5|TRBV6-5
TGTGCCAGCAGTATTCGACTCGGGGAGACCCAGTACTTC
CASSIRLGETQYF
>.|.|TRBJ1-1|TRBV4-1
TGCGCCAGCAGCCAAGGACAGATCCCTTTCTTT
CASSQGQIPFF
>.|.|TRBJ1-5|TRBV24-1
TGTGCCACCAGTGACTGGGGCCCCGGGCCCCATGGGGGGAATCAGCCCCAGCATTTT
CATSDWGPGPHGGNQPQHF
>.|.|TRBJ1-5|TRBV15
TGTGCCACCAGCAGAGACGGGAATCAGCCCCAGCATTTT
CATSRDGNQPQHF
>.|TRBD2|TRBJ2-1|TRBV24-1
TGTGCCACCAGTGATGCCACTAGCGGGAGTCAGTCTGAGCAGTTCTTC
CATSDATSGSQSEQFF
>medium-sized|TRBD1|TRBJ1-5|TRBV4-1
TGCGCCAGCAGCTCTCGGACAGGGGGGAATCAGCCCCAGCATTTT
CASSSRTGGNQPQHF
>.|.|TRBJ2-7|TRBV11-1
TGTGCCAGCAGCTTATCCACAGAGAACGAGCAGTACTTC
CASSLSTENEQYF
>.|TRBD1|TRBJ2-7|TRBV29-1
TGCAGCGTCCCCCGGGACAGGGCGGGCGAGCAGTACTTC
CSVPRDRAGEQYF
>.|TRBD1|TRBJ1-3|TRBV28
TGTGCCAGCAGTTTACTCAAGCTGCAGGGGGTTTCTGGAAACACCATATATTTT
CASSLLKLQGVSGNTIYF
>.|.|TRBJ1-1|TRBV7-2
TGTGCCAGCAGCAACCAGGGGAGGGACACTGAAGCTTTCTTT
CASSNQGRDTEAFF
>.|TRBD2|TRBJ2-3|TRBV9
TGTGCCAGCAGCGCCGGACTTAGCGGGAGTATACAAGATACGCAGTATTTT
CASSAGLSGSIQDTQYF
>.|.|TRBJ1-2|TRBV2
TGTGCCAGCAGTGGACAAGTCTATGGCTACACCTTC
CASSGQVYGYTF
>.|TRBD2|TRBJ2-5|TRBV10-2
TGCGCCAGCAGTGAAAAGACTAGCGGGAGAGGCCAAGAGACCCAGTACTTC
CASSEKTSGRGQETQYF
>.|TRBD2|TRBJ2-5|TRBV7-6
TGTGCCAGCAGCTTAGGGCTAGCGGGAGGGCTCCAAGAGACCCAGTACTTC
CASSLGLAGGLQETQYF
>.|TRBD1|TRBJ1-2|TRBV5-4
TGTGCCAGCAGCATGACAGGGCCTTATGGCTACACCTTC
CASSMTGPYGYTF
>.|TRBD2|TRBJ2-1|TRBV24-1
TGTGCCACCAGTGATTTCTCTAGCGGGACGTACAATGAGCAGTTCTTC
CATSDFSSGTYNEQFF
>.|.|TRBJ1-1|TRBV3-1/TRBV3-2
TGTGCCAGCAGCCAAAGCAGGGGCGGTGAAGCTTTCTTT
CASSQSRGGEAFF
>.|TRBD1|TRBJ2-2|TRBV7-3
TGTGCCAGCAGCTTGACAGGGGGTGGGTCCGGGGAGCTGTTTTTT
CASSLTGGGSGELFF
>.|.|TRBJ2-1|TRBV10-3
TGTGCCATCAGTGAGTCGAGCGGCCGGAATGAGCAGTTCTTC
CAISESSGRNEQFF
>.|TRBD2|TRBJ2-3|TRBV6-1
TGTGCCAGCAGTGCTACCGGGACTAGCGGGAAGGCAGATACGCAGTATTTT
CASSATGTSGKADTQYF
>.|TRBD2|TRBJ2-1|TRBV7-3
TGTGCCAGCAGCTTAACCCCAACGGGAGGAAGGAATGAGCAGTTCTTC
CASSLTPTGGRNEQFF
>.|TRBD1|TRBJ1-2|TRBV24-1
TGTGCCACCAGTGAAGGGACAGAAATCCCTTATGGCTACACCTTC
CATSEGTEIPYGYTF
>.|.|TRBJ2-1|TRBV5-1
TGCGCCAGCCGGGACAATGTCGACAATGAGCAGTTCTTC
CASRDNVDNEQFF
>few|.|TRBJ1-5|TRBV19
TGTGCCAGTAGTACTTCGGGGATCCCTCAGCCCCAGCATTTT
CASSTSGIPQPQHF
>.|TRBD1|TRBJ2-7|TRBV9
TGTGCCAGCAGCAGCGGACAGGGGAGGTTCTACGAGCAGTACTTC
CASSSGQGRFYEQYF
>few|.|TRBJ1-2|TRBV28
TGTGCCAGCAGTTTAAACGGCGCGAGGGGCTACACCTTC
CASSLNGARGYTF
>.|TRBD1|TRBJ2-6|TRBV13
TGTGCCAGCAGCTCCCGGGACAGGGTAGTCTCTGGGGCCAACGTCCTGACTTTC
CASSSRDRVVSGANVLTF